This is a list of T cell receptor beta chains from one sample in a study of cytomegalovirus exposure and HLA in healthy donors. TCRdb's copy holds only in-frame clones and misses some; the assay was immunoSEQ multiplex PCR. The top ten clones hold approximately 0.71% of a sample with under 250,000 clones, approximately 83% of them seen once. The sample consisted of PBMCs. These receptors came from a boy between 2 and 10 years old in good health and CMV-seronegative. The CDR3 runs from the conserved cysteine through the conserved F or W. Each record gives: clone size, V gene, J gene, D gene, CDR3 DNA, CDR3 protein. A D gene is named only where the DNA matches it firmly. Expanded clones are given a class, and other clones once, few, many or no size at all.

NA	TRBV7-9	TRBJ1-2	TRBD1	TGTTCCAGCAGCCAAGGACAGGGGTACAACACCTTC	CSSSQGQGYNTF
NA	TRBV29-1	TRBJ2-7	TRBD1	TGCAGCGTCGATACAGGGGCTTACGAGCAGTACTTC	CSVDTGAYEQYF
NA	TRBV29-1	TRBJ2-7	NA	TGCAGCGTTGAAGATGACAGGCATTCCTACGAGCAGTACTTC	CSVEDDRHSYEQYF
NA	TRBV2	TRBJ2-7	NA	TGTGCCAGCAGTGACCCGAACCGGAGCTACGAGCAGTACTTC	CASSDPNRSYEQYF
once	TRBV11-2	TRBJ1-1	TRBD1	TGTGCCAGCAGCCTAGGACAGGGGGCGCAGACTGAAGCTTTCTTT	CASSLGQGAQTEAFF
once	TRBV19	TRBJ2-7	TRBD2	TGTGCCAGTAGTGGACTAGCGGGGACTTACGAGCAGTACTTC	CASSGLAGTYEQYF
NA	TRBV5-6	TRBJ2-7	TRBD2	TGTGCCAGCAGCTTGGGGAGGGCTAGCGGGAGGGAAAACGAGCAGTACTTC	CASSLGRASGRENEQYF
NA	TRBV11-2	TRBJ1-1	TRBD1	TGTGCCAGCAGCTTAGTTGGACAGGGGGCGGGAATTGCTGAAGCTTTCTTT	CASSLVGQGAGIAEAFF
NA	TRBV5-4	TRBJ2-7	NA	TGTGCCAGCAGCTTGGGGCCGGCGGACTCCTACGAGCAGTACTTC	CASSLGPADSYEQYF
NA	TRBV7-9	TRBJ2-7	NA	TGTGCCAGCAGCTCAAACTACGAGCAGTACTTC	CASSSNYEQYF
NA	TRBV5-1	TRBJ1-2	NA	TGCGCCAGCAGCCTCCGAACAGGTACGGATGGCTACACCTTC	CASSLRTGTDGYTF
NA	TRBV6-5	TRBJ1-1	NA	TGTGCCAGCGTACTCGTCACAGGGAGTGAAGCTTTCTTT	CASVLVTGSEAFF
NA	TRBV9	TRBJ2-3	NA	TGTGCCAGCAGCCCCCTTGTGGATACGCAGTATTTT	CASSPLVDTQYF
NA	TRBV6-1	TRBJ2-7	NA	TGTGCCAGCAGGGATACAGCAGGCTACGAGCAGTACTTC	CASRDTAGYEQYF
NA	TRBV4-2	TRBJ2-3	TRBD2	TGTGCCAGCAGCCAAGATCGTTCGGGATCGGGGGGAACTAGCACAGATACGCAGTATTTT	CASSQDRSGSGGTSTDTQYF
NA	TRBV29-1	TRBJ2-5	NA	TGCAGCGTGGAACAGGGGACCCAGTACTTC	CSVEQGTQYF
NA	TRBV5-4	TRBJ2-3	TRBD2	TGTGCCAGCAGCTTCCAGGGACTAGCGGGAGGCTACACAGATACGCAGTATTTT	CASSFQGLAGGYTDTQYF
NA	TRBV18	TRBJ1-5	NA	TGTGCCAGCTCACCGGGGACTGCTCAACAGCCCCAGCATTTT	CASSPGTAQQPQHF
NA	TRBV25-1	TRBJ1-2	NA	TGTGCCAGCAGTGACGAGACAATTTATGGCCACACCTTC	CASSDETIYGHTF
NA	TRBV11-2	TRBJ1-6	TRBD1	TGTGCCAGCAGCTTAGATCTGACAGGGGCTTATAATTCACCCCTCCACTTT	CASSLDLTGAYNSPLHF
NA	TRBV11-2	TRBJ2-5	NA	TGTGCCAGCAGCTTAGTTAGAGGCCAAGAGACCCAGTACTTC	CASSLVRGQETQYF
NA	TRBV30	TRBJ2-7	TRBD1	TGTGCCTGGACCCGGGACAGGGGGATCAACGAGCAGTACTTC	CAWTRDRGINEQYF
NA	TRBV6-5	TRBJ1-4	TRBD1	TGTGCCAGCAGTTACCGTACGGGGACAGATGAAAAACTGTTTTTT	CASSYRTGTDEKLFF
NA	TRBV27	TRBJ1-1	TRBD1	TGTGCCAGCAGGACAGGGGGCAACACTGAAGCTTTCTTT	CASRTGGNTEAFF
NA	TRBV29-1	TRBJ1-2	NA	TGCAGCGTTCGCGAAGGAGGGGATCATGGCTACACCTTC	CSVREGGDHGYTF
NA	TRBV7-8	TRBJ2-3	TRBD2	TGTGCCAGCAGCGGCGAGAATAGCGGGCTATCTCTGGGAGATACGCAGTATTTT	CASSGENSGLSLGDTQYF
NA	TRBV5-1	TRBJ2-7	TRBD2	TGCGCCAGCAGCCCGGGGACTAGTGAACAATCCTACGAGCAGTACTTC	CASSPGTSEQSYEQYF
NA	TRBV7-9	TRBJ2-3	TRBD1	TGTGCCAGCAGGAGGACGGGACAGAACACAGATACGCAGTATTTT	CASRRTGQNTDTQYF
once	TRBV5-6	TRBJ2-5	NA	TGTGCCGGGAACAGGGGAGGAGAGACCCAGTACTTC	CAGNRGGETQYF
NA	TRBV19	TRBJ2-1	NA	TGTGCCAGTAGTACCGGACACAGCTCCTACAATGAGCAGTTCTTC	CASSTGHSSYNEQFF
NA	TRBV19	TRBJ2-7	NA	TGTGCCAGTAGTAGCGGGCGAAAGACAAGTAGCGAGCAGTACTTC	CASSSGRKTSSEQYF
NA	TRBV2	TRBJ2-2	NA	TGTGCCAGCAGTGAACAGGGGACCACGACCGGGGAGCTGTTTTTT	CASSEQGTTTGELFF
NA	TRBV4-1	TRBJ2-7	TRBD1	TGCGCCAGCAGCCAAAGGACAGGGGATTCCTACGAGCAGTACTTC	CASSQRTGDSYEQYF
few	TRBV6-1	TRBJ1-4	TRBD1	TGTGCCAGCAGTCGGGACAGGGTCCTGGAAAAACTGTTTTTT	CASSRDRVLEKLFF
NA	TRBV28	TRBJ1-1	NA	TGTGCCAGCAGTCGGGGGGACACAATGAACACTGAAGCTTTCTTT	CASSRGDTMNTEAFF
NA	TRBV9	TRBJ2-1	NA	TGTGCCAGCAGCGTAGAAGGACAGTCCAAGGAGCAGTTCTTC	CASSVEGQSKEQFF